The clone carrying this T cell receptor beta chain occurred a few times. Its matching antigen is unknown. This specimen comes from a study of identical twins. The study, taken as a whole, reports: Abundant beta clonotypes from cord blood had fewer insertions, unlike memory repertoires, which showed none. The authors noted that invariant MAIT and iNKT cells could partly confound zero-insertion analyses.

MiXCR was run by TCRdb on the 5' RACE reads, yielding one entry per CDR3 protein. The data hold hundreds of thousands of distinct CDR3 sequences, with around an eighth observed a single time. Another study also made use of these data, one on yellow fever vaccine responses in identical twins.

The sequence derives from a woman younger than 35 in good health. Sequenced: PBMCs.

CDR3 DNA sequence: TGCAGTGCTAGAAGAAAGTTTAACAATGAGCAGTTCTTC. Its translation is CSARRKFNNEQFF. This chain connects TRBV20-1 to TRBJ2-1; no clear D gene. V was cut by 2 bases and J by 5 bases, with 10 bases left in between. CDR3 size: 13 residues. Germline V lookup: CDR1 DFQATT, CDR2 SNEGSKA (reference sequence).